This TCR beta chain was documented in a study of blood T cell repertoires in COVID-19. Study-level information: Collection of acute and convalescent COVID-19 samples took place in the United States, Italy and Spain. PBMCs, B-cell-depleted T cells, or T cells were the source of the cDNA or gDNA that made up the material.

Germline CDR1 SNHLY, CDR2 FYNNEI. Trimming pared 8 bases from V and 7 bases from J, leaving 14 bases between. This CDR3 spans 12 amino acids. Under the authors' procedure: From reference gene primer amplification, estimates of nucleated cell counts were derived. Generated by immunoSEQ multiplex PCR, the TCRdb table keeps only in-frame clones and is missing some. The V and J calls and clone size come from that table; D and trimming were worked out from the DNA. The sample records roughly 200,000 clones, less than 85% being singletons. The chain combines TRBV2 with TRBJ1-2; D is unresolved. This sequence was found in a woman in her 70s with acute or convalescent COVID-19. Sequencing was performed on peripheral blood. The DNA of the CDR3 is TGTGCCAGCGGAGACCGCCCCAGTGGCTACACCTTC. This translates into CASGDRPSGYTF.